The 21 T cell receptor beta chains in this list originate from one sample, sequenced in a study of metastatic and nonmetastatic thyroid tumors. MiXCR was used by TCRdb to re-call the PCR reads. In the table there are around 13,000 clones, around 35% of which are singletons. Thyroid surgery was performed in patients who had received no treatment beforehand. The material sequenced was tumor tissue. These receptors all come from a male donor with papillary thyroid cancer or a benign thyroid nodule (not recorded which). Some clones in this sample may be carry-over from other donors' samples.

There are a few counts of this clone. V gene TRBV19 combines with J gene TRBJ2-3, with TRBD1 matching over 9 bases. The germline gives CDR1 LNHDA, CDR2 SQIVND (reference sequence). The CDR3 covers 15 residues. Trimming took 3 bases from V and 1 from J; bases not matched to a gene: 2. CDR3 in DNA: TGTGCCAGTAGTATCCGGGACAGGGGCACAGATACGCAGTATTTT. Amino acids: CASSIRDRGTDTQYF.

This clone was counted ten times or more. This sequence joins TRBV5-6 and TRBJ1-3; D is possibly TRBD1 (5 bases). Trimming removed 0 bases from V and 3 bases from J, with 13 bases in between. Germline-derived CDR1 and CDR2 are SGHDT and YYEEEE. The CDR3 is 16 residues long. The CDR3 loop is CASSLGAGMSGNTIYF. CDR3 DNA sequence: TGTGCCAGCAGCTTGGGCGCAGGGATGAGTGGAAACACCATATATTTT.

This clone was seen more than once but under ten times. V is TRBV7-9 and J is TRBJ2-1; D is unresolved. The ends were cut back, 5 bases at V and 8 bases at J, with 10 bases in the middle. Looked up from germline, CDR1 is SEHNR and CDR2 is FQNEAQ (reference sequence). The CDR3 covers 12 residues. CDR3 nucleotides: TGTGCCAGCAGCCCCGCGTTGGATGAGCAGTTCTTC. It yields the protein CASSPALDEQFF.

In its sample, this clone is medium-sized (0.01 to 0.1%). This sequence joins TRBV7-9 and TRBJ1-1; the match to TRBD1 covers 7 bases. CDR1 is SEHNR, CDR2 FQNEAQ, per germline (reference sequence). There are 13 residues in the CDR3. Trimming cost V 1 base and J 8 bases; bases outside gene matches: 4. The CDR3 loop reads CASSLGSTGEAFF. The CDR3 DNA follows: TGTGCCAGCAGCTTAGGGTCGACAGGGGAAGCTTTCTTT.

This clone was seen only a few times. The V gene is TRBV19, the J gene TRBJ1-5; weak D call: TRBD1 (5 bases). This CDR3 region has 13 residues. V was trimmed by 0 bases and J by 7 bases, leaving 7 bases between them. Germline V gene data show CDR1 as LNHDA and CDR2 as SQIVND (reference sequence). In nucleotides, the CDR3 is TGTGCCAGTAGTATAGATCAGGGCCAGCCCCAGCATTTT. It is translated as CASSIDQGQPQHF.

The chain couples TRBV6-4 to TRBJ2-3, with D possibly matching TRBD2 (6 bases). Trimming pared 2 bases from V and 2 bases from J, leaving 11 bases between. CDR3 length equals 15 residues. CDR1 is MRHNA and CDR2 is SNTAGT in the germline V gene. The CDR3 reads CASSDGDSNTDTQYF. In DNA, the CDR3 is TGTGCCAGCAGTGACGGGGACTCTAACACAGATACGCAGTATTTT.

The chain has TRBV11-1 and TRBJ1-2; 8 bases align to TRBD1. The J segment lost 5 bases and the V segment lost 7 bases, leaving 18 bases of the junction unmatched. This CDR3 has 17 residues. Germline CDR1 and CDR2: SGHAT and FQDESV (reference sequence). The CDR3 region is CASTRDAGTGLFYGYTF. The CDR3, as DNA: TGTGCCAGCACCCGTGATGCCGGGACAGGACTCTTTTATGGCTACACCTTC.

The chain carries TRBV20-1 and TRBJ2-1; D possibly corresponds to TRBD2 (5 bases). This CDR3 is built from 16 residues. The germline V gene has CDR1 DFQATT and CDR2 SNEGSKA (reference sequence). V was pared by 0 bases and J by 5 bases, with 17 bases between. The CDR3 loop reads CSARDLNSAFNNEQFF. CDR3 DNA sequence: TGCAGTGCTAGAGATCTTAATAGCGCCTTTAACAATGAGCAGTTCTTC.

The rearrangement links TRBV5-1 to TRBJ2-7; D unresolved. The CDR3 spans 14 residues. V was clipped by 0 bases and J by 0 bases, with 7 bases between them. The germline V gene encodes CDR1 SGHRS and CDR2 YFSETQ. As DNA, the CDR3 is TGCGCCAGCAGCTTGGGGCCGAGCTCCTACGAGCAGTACTTC. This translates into CASSLGPSSYEQYF.

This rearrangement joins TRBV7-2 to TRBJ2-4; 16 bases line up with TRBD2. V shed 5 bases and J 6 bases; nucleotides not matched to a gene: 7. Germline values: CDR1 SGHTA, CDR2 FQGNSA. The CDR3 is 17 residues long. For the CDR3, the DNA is TGTGCCAGCAGCCCCCGGGGACTAGCGGGAGGGGTAAACATTCAGTACTTC. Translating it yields CASSPRGLAGGVNIQYF.

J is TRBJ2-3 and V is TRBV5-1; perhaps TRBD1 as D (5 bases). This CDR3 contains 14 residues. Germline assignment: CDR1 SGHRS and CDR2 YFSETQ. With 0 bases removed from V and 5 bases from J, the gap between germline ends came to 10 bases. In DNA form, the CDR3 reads TGCGCCAGCAGCTTGGAGGGGTCGGTAGATACGCAGTATTTT. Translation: CASSLEGSVDTQYF.

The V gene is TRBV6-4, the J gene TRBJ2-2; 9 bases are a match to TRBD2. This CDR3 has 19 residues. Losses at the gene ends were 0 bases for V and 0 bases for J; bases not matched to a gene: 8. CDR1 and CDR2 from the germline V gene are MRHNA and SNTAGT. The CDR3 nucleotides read TGTGCCAGCAGTGACTCTGGCGGGGGGGCCGAAACGAACACCGGGGAGCTGTTTTTT. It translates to CASSDSGGGAETNTGELFF.

DNA of the CDR3: TGTGCCAGCAGTGGTGGGGACAGGGACTATGGCTACACCTTC. This codes for CASSGGDRDYGYTF. The rearrangement links TRBV2 to TRBJ1-2, with 9 bases matching TRBD1. The CDR3 runs to 14 residues. Trimming at V came to 4 bases and at J to 3 bases, leaving 3 bases not matched to a gene. Germline V lookup: CDR1 SNHLY, CDR2 FYNNEI.

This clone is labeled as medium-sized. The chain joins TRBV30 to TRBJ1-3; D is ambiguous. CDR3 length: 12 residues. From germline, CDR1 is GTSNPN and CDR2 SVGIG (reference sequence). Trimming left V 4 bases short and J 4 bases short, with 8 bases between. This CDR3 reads CAWKRAGNTIYF. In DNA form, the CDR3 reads TGTGCCTGGAAGCGGGCCGGAAACACCATATATTTT.

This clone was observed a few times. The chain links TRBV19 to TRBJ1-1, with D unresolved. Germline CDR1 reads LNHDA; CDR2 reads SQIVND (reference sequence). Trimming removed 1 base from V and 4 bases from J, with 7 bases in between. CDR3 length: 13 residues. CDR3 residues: CASSIGVLTEAFF. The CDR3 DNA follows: TGTGCCAGTAGTATAGGGGTCCTCACTGAAGCTTTCTTT. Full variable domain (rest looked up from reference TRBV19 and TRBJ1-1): DGGITQSPKYLFRKEGQNVTLSCEQNLNHDAMYWYRQDPGQGLRLIYYSQIVNDFQKGDIAEGYSVSREKKESFPLTVTSAQKNPTAFYLCASSIGVLTEAFFGQGTRLTVV.

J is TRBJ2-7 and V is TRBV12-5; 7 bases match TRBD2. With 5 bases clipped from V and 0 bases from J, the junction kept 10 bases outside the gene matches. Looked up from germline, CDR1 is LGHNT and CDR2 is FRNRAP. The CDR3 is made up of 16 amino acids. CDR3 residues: CASGPLGASGSYEQYF. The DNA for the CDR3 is TGTGCTAGTGGTCCCCTCGGGGCTAGCGGCTCCTACGAGCAGTACTTC.

The CDR3 DNA is TGTGCCAGCAGGGGACAGGGGGACATCTACAATGAGCAGTTCTTC. Translating gives CASRGQGDIYNEQFF. The V call is TRBV2, the J call TRBJ2-1; 11 bases are a match to TRBD1. CDR1 and CDR2 (germline): SNHLY, FYNNEI. CDR3 length: 15 amino acids. With 6 bases clipped from V and 3 bases from J, the junction kept 4 bases outside the gene matches.

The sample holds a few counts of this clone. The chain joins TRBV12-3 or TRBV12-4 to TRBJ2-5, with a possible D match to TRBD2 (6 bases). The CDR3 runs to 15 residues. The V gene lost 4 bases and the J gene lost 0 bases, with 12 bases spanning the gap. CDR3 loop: CASSSGTEYQETQYF. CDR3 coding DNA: TGTGCCAGCAGTTCCGGGACTGAGTACCAAGAGACCCAGTACTTC.

In DNA form, the CDR3 reads TGTGCCAGCAGCAGTAGCGGGAGTAACAGCTCCTACGAGCAGTACTTC. It is translated as CASSSSGSNSSYEQYF. The gene calls are TRBV7-4 and TRBJ2-7; 9 bases line up with TRBD2. J was trimmed by 0 bases and V by 5 bases; bases with no gene match: 8. The germline CDR1 and CDR2 sequences are SGHVT and SQSDAQ. The CDR3 is made up of 16 amino acids.

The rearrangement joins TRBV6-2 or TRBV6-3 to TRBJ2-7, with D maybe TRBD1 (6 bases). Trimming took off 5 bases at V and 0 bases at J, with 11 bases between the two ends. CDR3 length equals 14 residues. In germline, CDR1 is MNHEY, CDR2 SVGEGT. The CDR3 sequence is CASSRDTSSYEQYF. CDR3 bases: TGTGCCAGCAGTAGGGACACGTCCTCCTACGAGCAGTACTTC.

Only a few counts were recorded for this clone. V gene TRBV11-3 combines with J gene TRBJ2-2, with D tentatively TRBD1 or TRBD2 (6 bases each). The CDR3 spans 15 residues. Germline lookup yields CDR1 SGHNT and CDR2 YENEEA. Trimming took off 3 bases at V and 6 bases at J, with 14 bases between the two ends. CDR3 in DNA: TGTGCCAGCAGCTTCCGGGGGCAGGTTGCCGGGGAGCTGTTTTTT. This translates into CASSFRGQVAGELFF.